This T cell receptor (beta chain) stems from a study of blood T cell repertoires in COVID-19. Across the study: There were acute and convalescent COVID-19 samples, and they came from the United States, Italy and Spain. Sample material is recorded as cDNA or gDNA derived from T cells, B-cell-depleted T cells, or PBMCs.

In the original processing: Using reference gene primer amplification, nucleated cell counts were estimated. Generated by immunoSEQ multiplex PCR, the TCRdb table keeps only in-frame clones and is missing some. V and J calls and clone size come straight from that table; D and trimming were deduced from the DNA. Of 60,000 to 75,000 clones listed, 75% to 80% are singletons. The V gene's germline CDR1 is SGHDT and CDR2 YYEEEE. The CDR3 covers 15 residues. V was pared by 6 bases and J by 5 bases, with 8 bases of the junction left unmatched. The sample taken for sequencing was peripheral blood. This sequence joins TRBV5-6 and TRBJ1-4, with TRBD1 identical over 9 bases. This clonotype was obtained from a woman of 80 years or more with acute or convalescent COVID-19. Here the CDR3 reads CASTPATGGNEKLFF. The CDR3 DNA reads TGTGCCAGCACCCCAGCGACAGGGGGGAATGAAAAACTGTTTTTT.